This entry is about one TCR beta chain. What it binds is unknown. Libraries were prepared by immunoSEQ multiplex PCR; TCRdb keeps only in-frame clonotypes and omits some of them. Of about 110,000 clones in the sample, around 93% were seen once. The sample belongs to a study of graft-versus-host responses after intestinal transplantation. The CDR3 loop spans 14 amino acids. Trimming at V came to 7 bases and at J to 3 bases, leaving 8 bases not matched to a gene. Germline V lookup: CDR1 SGHTA, CDR2 FQGNSA. The sample in question was unstimulated CD8+ T cells sorted from spleen or lymph node cells, obtained before intestinal transplant. The rearrangement joins TRBV7-2 to TRBJ1-2, with TRBD1 matching 7 bases. This TCR came from a human donor who received an intestinal transplant. The CDR3 protein is CASTFEGAYYGYTF. The CDR3 DNA follows: TGTGCCAGCACCTTTGAGGGGGCCTACTATGGCTACACCTTC.